This record covers a single TCR beta chain. What it binds is not known. The source of the sample is a study of T-cell reconstitution after alpha-beta-depleted transplantation in children. Notes on the study in general: In some patients, recipient T cells and intrathymic progenitors surviving conditioning explained high day-60 diversity. Among T cells one year after transplant, newly produced cells accounted for most counts and diversity. The study reportedly traced alpha-beta T cells about two months after transplant to several hundred expanded graft clones.

The TCRbeta library incorporated unique molecular identifiers. TCRdb passed the PCR reads through MiXCR, listing each CDR3 protein once. Counted here are roughly 110,000 distinct CDR3 sequences, 10% occurring once; the ten biggest clones make up approximately 36%. Trimming stripped 3 bases from V and 2 bases from J, with 9 bases between. The CDR3 loop spans 14 amino acids. The material sequenced was PBMCs, taken before TCRalphabeta/CD19-depleted stem cell transplant. The source of this sequence is a boy aged 2 to 9 with acute lymphoblastic leukemia, due to receive a stem cell transplant. This chain uses TRBV12-3 or TRBV12-4 with TRBJ2-3; D not resolved. The CDR3 DNA is TGTGCCAGCAGTTTTATAGTCCCCACAGATACGCAGTATTTT. Translated, it gives CASSFIVPTDTQYF.